This T cell receptor (beta chain) was identified in a study of cytomegalovirus exposure and HLA in healthy donors. With regard to this clone: The antigen remains unidentified.

General observations from the study: The classifier was said to identify cytomegalovirus status with high specificity and sensitivity. Many donors carried some public TCRs, although rarity characterized most TCR sequences. Altogether, around 160 TCR beta chains were recorded as cytomegalovirus-associated.

Some clones are missing from TCRdb's copy, which holds only in-frame ones; the method was immunoSEQ multiplex PCR. The sample comprises 250,000 or so clones, roughly 89% of which are singletons, and 2.5% to 3% rests with the top ten. Germline CDR1 is GTSNPN and CDR2 is SVGIG (reference sequence). V lost 2 bases and J lost 8, with 21 bases in between. This CDR3 spans 15 amino acids. The donors were part of the validation cohort of over a hundred subjects. That cohort was separate from the first cohort, which comprised 550 to 750 subjects. The chain is built from TRBV30 and TRBJ1-2, with D perhaps matching TRBD1 (6 bases). Sequenced input: PBMCs. The TCR was taken from a man between 18 and 35 years old in good health and CMV-seronegative. CDR3 in DNA: TGTGCCTGGAGTCCAGGGACACCTGGCAATGGGGGCTACACCTTC. It encodes CAWSPGTPGNGGYTF.